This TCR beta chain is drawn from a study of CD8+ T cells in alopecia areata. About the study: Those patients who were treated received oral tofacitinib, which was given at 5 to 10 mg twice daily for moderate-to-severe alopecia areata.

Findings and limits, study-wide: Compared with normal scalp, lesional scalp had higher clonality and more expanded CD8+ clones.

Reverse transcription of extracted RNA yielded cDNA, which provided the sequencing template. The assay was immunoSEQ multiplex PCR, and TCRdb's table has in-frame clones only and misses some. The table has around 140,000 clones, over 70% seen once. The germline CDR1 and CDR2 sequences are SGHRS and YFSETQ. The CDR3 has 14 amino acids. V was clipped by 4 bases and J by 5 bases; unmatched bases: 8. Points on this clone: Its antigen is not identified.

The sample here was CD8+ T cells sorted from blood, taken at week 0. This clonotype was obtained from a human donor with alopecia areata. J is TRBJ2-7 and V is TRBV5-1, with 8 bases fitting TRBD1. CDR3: CASSTEDRGNEQYF. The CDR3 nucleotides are TGCGCCAGCAGCACTGAAGACAGGGGCAACGAGCAGTACTTC.